Shown below are 20 T cell receptor beta chains from a single sample sequenced in a study of blood T cell repertoires in COVID-19. Here immunoSEQ multiplex PCR was the method, and the copy in TCRdb shows in-frame clones only, minus some. The data contain 110,000 or so clones, about three quarters of them singletons. Material for sequencing was peripheral blood. All receptors derive from a man in his sixties or seventies with acute or convalescent COVID-19.

The rearrangement joins TRBV11-2 to TRBJ1-1; D possibly corresponds to TRBD1 (5 bases). Germline V gene sequence: CDR1 SGHAT, CDR2 FQNNGV. CDR3 length: 14 residues. Trimming removed 1 base from V and 1 base from J, with 7 bases in between. The CDR3 DNA follows: TGTGCCAGCAGCTTAGGACAGTCGAACACTGAAGCTTTCTTT. Protein product: CASSLGQSNTEAFF.

The chain recombines TRBV7-6 with TRBJ1-6; TRBD1 matches 8 bases. Germline V gives CDR1 SGHVS, CDR2 FNYEAQ. The junction had 11 bases not matched to a gene; V was cut back by 4 bases and J by 9 bases. The CDR3 sequence is 16 residues long. The CDR3 DNA reads as TGTGCCAGCAGCTCCGGGCAGGGGGCTTGGGGTTCACCCCTCCACTTT. This codes for CASSSGQGAWGSPLHF.

The chain employs TRBV9 and TRBJ2-7, with D possibly matching TRBD2 (5 bases). The V gene lost 0 bases and the J gene lost 3 bases, with 10 bases spanning the gap. CDR1 and CDR2 (germline): SGDLS, YYNGEE. This CDR3 comprises 14 residues. The CDR3: CASSVAELGYEQYF. The CDR3 region has the DNA TGTGCCAGCAGCGTAGCGGAACTAGGCTACGAGCAGTACTTC.

The V and J genes are TRBV6-5 and TRBJ1-1; D unresolved. The CDR3 covers 13 residues. Germline assignment: CDR1 MNHEY and CDR2 SVGAGI. Trimming left V 6 bases short and J 0 bases short, with 8 bases between. The CDR3 region has the DNA TGTGCCAGCAGGCCAGATATGAACACTGAAGCTTTCTTT. Residues: CASRPDMNTEAFF.

The gene calls are TRBV21-1 and TRBJ1-4; the D call of TRBD1 is as the table states it, not checked on the DNA. TRBV21-1 constitutes a pseudogene. The CDR3 contains 14 residues. CDR3 amino acids: CASSPPTVREKLFF. The CDR3 DNA follows: TGTGCCAGCAGCCCACCGACAGTTCGGGAAAAACTGTTTTTT.

The V call is TRBV12-3 or TRBV12-4, the J call TRBJ1-1; unclear D gene. V shed 5 bases and J shed 10 bases, with 14 bases lying between them. The CDR3 contains 12 residues. The chain's CDR3 is CASSPTRSGAFF. The CDR3 bases are TGTGCCAGCAGTCCAACCCGTAGTGGAGCTTTCTTT.

The chain employs TRBV6-2 or TRBV6-3 and TRBJ2-7; D is possibly TRBD2 (6 bases). The CDR3 contains 13 residues. Germline V gene data show CDR1 as MNHEY and CDR2 as SVGEGT. V was clipped by 5 bases and J by 3 bases, with 11 bases between them. This CDR3 is CASSLSGVYEQYF. CDR3 nucleotide sequence: TGTGCCAGCAGTCTTTCGGGGGTCTACGAGCAGTACTTC.

J is TRBJ1-4 and V is TRBV18; 7 bases line up with TRBD1. V lost 0 bases and J lost 4; bases outside the gene matches: 2. From germline, CDR1 is KGHSH and CDR2 LQKENI. The CDR3 is made up of 15 amino acids. For the CDR3, the DNA is TGTGCCAGCTCACCACCGACAGGGAATAATGAAAAACTGTTTTTT. This codes for CASSPPTGNNEKLFF.

The J gene is TRBJ2-7, the V gene TRBV5-1; 11 nucleotides agree with TRBD2. The CDR3 contains 14 residues. The V gene's germline CDR1 is SGHRS and CDR2 YFSETQ. After removal of 4 bases from V and 5 bases from J, the junction contained 5 bases not matched to a gene. CDR3 nucleotide sequence: TGCGCCAGCAGCCCGGGACTAGCGGCCCACGAGCAGTACTTC. Amino acids: CASSPGLAAHEQYF.

This chain uses TRBV5-4 with TRBJ1-1; 8 bases map to TRBD1. Germline V lookup: CDR1 SGHNT, CDR2 YYREEE (reference sequence). The CDR3 contains 14 residues. V gave up 4 bases and J gave up 6 bases; unmatched junction bases: 8. The CDR3, as DNA: TGTGCCAGCAGCCGGGACGTGACAGGGGCTGAAGCTTTCTTT. This codes for CASSRDVTGAEAFF.

The chain is built from TRBV6-2 or TRBV6-3 and TRBJ1-5, with TRBD1 matching over 11 bases. This CDR3 has 16 residues. The ends lost 4 bases at V and 3 bases at J; junction bases unmatched: 5. Per germline, CDR1 MNHEY and CDR2 SVGEGT. CDR3 nucleotide sequence: TGTGCCAGCAGTTGGGGACAGGGGGAATACAATCAGCCCCAGCATTTT. This gives the protein CASSWGQGEYNQPQHF.

The chain joins TRBV19 to TRBJ2-1; 10 nucleotides line up with TRBD2. This CDR3 comprises 15 residues. The germline CDR1 and CDR2 sequences are LNHDA and SQIVND (reference sequence). The ends lost 5 bases at V and 9 bases at J; junction bases unmatched: 10. DNA of the CDR3: TGTGCCAGTAGTCCTCGGCTAGCGGGAGCACCTGAGCAGTTCTTC. This encodes CASSPRLAGAPEQFF. Filled out from reference TRBV19 and TRBJ2-1, the complete variable domain reads DGGITQSPKYLFRKEGQNVTLSCEQNLNHDAMYWYRQDPGQGLRLIYYSQIVNDFQKGDIAEGYSVSREKKESFPLTVTSAQKNPTAFYLCASSPRLAGAPEQFFGPGTRLTVL.

This chain links TRBV5-4 with TRBJ2-1; 7 bases agree with TRBD2. Germline V gene data show CDR1 as SGHNT and CDR2 as YYREEE (reference sequence). The CDR3 is 16 residues long. The V gene end was trimmed by 3 bases and the J gene end by 4 bases; junction bases not matched to a gene: 10. CDR3 nucleotide sequence: TGTGCCAGCAGCTCTGGCGGGGGAGGGAGGTACAATGAGCAGTTCTTC. Protein product: CASSSGGGGRYNEQFF.

The chain combines TRBV30 with TRBJ2-3; D is possibly TRBD2 (6 bases). Trimming took 3 bases from V and 3 from J, leaving 16 bases between them. There are 15 residues in the CDR3. The V gene's germline CDR1 is GTSNPN and CDR2 SVGIG (reference sequence). The CDR3 sequence: CAWRARGIRTDTQYF. The CDR3 bases are TGTGCCTGGAGGGCGCGCGGGATTCGGACAGATACGCAGTATTTT.

The chain links TRBV4-1 to TRBJ2-1; TRBD2 aligns across 9 bases. The V and J ends lost 1 base and 6 bases, in that order; junction bases with no gene match: 4. The CDR3 totals 15 residues. The germline gives CDR1 MGHRA, CDR2 YSYEKL. The CDR3: CASSQVSGSGNEQFF. The CDR3 coding sequence is TGCGCCAGCAGCCAAGTTAGCGGGAGTGGCAATGAGCAGTTCTTC.

The chain joins TRBV6-2 or TRBV6-3 to TRBJ2-7; D unclear. The CDR3 is 12 amino acids. V lost 0 bases to trimming and J lost 5 bases, with 5 bases between them. Germline CDR1 reads MNHEY; CDR2 reads SVGEGT. In DNA form, the CDR3 reads TGTGCCAGCAGTTACTCGATAGACGAGCAGTACTTC. Translation gives CASSYSIDEQYF.

The table lists this clone with a count of one. The V call is TRBV10-3, the J call TRBJ2-1; 9 nucleotides agree with TRBD2. This CDR3 is built from 20 residues. Germline V gives CDR1 ENHRY, CDR2 SYGVKD. V dropped 5 bases and J dropped 2; count of bases not matched to a gene: 19. DNA for the CDR3: TGTGCCATCAGTTGGAGTAGGGCTAGCGGGACCCCCTCCCCCTACAATGAGCAGTTCTTC. Its protein is CAISWSRASGTPSPYNEQFF.

V usage is TRBV28 and J usage is TRBJ2-7; 10 nucleotides align to TRBD1. V trimming: 1 base; J trimming: 7 bases; junction bases outside the gene matches: 7. Germline V gene lookup returns CDR1 MDHEN and CDR2 SYDVKM. This CDR3 contains 15 residues. The CDR3 nucleotides are TGTGCCAGCAGTTTATTGGGGACAGGGGTAAAGGAGCAGTACTTC. Its translation is CASSLLGTGVKEQYF.

J is TRBJ1-1 and V is TRBV6-2 or TRBV6-3, with D maybe TRBD1 (6 bases). The V and J ends lost 4 bases and 6 bases respectively, with 15 bases between them. The CDR3 has 14 amino acids. Germline CDR1 MNHEY, CDR2 SVGEGT. CDR3 sequence (DNA): TGTGCCAGCAGTTCGATCAGGGGTAGGGCTGAAGCTTTCTTT. It codes for CASSSIRGRAEAFF.

The V gene is TRBV27, the J gene TRBJ2-3, with TRBD1 identical over 11 bases. Germline V gene lookup returns CDR1 MNHEY and CDR2 SMNVEV (reference sequence). The CDR3 sequence is 14 residues long. V gave up 9 bases and J gave up 5 bases; unmatched junction bases: 7. CDR3: CASADRGHVDTQYF. CDR3 DNA: TGTGCCAGTGCGGACAGGGGGCATGTAGATACGCAGTATTTT.